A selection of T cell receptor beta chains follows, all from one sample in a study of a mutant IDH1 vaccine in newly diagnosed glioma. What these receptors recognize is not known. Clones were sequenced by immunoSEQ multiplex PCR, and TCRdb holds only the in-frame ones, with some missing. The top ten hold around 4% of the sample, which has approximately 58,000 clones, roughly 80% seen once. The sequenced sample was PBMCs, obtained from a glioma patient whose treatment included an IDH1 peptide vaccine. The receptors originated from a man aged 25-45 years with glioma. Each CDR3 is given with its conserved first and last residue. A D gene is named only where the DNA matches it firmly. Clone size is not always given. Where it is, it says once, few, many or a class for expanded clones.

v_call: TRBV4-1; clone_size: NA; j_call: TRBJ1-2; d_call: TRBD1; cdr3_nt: TGCGCCAGCAGCCAACCGGGACAGGGGGCGCCTGGCTACACCTTC; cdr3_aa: CASSQPGQGAPGYTF
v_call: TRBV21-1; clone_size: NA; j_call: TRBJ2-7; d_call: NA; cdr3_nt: TGTGCCAACCCACCGGGTAAGTCCTACGAGCAGTACTTC; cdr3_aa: CANPPGKSYEQYF
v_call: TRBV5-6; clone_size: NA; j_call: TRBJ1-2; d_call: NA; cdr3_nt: TGTGCCAGCAGCTTGTCCCCGGCGGATTCTAACTATGGCTACACCTTC; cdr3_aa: CASSLSPADSNYGYTF
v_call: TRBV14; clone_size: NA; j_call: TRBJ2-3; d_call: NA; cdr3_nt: TGTGCCAGCAGCAAAGGGGATACGCAGTATTTT; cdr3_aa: CASSKGDTQYF
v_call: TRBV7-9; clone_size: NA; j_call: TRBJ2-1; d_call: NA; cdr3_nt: TGTGCCAGTCAAAGGGGGACATTTTGGAATGAGCAGTTCTTC; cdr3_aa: CASQRGTFWNEQFF
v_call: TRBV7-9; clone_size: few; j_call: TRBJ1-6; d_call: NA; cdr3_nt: TGTGCCAGCAGCGTTAGGGCAGAACCCCTCCACTTT; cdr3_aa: CASSVRAEPLHF
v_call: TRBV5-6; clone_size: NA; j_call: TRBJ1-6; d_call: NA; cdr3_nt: TGTGCCAGCAGCTCGTCCCCGGGGGCAATAAATTCACCCCTCCACTTT; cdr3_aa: CASSSSPGAINSPLHF
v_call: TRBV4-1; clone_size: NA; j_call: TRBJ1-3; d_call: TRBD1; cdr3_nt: TGCGCCAGCAGGGATCCCCTGGACAGGGACTCTGGAAACACCATATATTTT; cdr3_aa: CASRDPLDRDSGNTIYF
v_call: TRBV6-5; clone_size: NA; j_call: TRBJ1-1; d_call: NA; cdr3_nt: TGTGCCAGCAGTTACTCGGGCGGTGAAGCTTTCTTT; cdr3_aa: CASSYSGGEAFF
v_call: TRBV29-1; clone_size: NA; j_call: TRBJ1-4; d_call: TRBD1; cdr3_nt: TGCAGCTACATCCCGCTGACAGGGGCAAATGAAAAACTGTTTTTT; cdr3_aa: CSYIPLTGANEKLFF
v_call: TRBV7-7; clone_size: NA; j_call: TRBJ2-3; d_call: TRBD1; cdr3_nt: TGTGCCAGCAGCTTGACAGGGAGCCTGGCAGATACGCAGTATTTT; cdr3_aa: CASSLTGSLADTQYF
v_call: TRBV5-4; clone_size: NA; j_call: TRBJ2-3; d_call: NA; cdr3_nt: TGTGCCAGCAGCTTCATGACACTAAGGGGGGCAGATACGCAGTATTTT; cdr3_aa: CASSFMTLRGADTQYF
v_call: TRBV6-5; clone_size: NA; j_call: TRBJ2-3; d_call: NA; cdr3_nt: TGTGCCAGCAGTTCAGGGGGCACAGATACGCAGTATTTT; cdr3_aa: CASSSGGTDTQYF
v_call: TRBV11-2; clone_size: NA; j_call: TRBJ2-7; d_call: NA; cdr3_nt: TGTGCCAGCAGTGACCTATCCTACGAGCAGTACTTC; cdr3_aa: CASSDLSYEQYF
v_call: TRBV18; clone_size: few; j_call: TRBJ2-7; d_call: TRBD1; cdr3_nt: TGTGCCAGCTCACCCCCAGGGACAGCCGCCACAAGAGAGCAGTACTTC; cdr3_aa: CASSPPGTAATREQYF
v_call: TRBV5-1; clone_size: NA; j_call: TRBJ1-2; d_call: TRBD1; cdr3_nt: TGCGCCAGCAGCCCGAGGACAGGGGGTCATGGCTACACCTTC; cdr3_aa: CASSPRTGGHGYTF
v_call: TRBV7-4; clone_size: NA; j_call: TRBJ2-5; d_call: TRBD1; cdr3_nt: TGTGCCAGCAGCTTAGAGGGGACAGAACAAGAGACCCAGTACTTC; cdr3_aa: CASSLEGTEQETQYF
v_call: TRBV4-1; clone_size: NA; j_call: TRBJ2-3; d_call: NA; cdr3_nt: TGCGCCAGCAGCCTTCAGACTGGGTATACGCAGTATTTT; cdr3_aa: CASSLQTGYTQYF
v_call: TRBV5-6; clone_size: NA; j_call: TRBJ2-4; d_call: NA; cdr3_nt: TGTGCCAGCAGCTTGAACGAATGGCTAGCCAAAAACATTCAGTACTTC; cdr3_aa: CASSLNEWLAKNIQYF
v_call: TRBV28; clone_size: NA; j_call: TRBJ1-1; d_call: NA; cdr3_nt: TGTGCCAGCAGCCCCGGACAGAGTAACACTGAAGCTTTCTTT; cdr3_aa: CASSPGQSNTEAFF
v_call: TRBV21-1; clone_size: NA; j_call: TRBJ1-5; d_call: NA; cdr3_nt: TGTGCCAGCAGCAAATGTACCTTTCCGGCCAGCAATCAGCCCCAGCATTTT; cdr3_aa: CASSKCTFPASNQPQHF
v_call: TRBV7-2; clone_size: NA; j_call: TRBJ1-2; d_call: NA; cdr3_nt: TGTGCCAGCAGCCCCCAGGCGGGTTATGGCTACACCTTC; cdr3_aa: CASSPQAGYGYTF
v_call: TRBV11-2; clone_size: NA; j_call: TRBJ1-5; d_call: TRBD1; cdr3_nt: TGTGCCAGCAGCTTACGTCCCTCTACAGGGGGCTTAGGGCAGCCCCAGCATTTT; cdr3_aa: CASSLRPSTGGLGQPQHF
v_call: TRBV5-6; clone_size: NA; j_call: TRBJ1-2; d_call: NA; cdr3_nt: TGTGCCAGCAGCCCGCAGGGCGGTGGCTACACCTTC; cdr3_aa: CASSPQGGGYTF
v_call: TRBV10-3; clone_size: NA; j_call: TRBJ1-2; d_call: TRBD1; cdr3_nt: TGTGCCATCAGTGGGACAGGGGGCGCGTCCTATGGCTACACCTTC; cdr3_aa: CAISGTGGASYGYTF
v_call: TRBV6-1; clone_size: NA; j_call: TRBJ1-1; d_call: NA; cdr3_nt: TGTGCCAGTACACAGGGTCTAGGGGTGAACACTGAAGCTTTCTTT; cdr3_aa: CASTQGLGVNTEAFF
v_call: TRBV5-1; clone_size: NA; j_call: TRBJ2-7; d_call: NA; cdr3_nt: TGCGCCAGCAGCTTGGGTCAGGGTCGGGAGCAGTACTTC; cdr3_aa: CASSLGQGREQYF
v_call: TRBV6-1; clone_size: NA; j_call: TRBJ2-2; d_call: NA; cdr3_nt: TGTGCCAGCAGTGAACTACTAACTAGCACCGGGGAGCTGTTTTTT; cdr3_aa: CASSELLTSTGELFF